Below are 7 T cell receptor beta chains sequenced from a single sample in a study of T cell changes during pregnancy in multiple sclerosis. The method was immunoSEQ multiplex PCR; TCRdb's version includes in-frame clones alone and lacks a portion of them. The table lists tens of thousands of clones, roughly 87% of them singletons, with more than 7% in the top ten. The sample was CD8+ T cells from peripheral blood mononuclear cells, taken after pregnancy. These receptor sequences come from a female donor with multiple sclerosis, enrolled in a pregnancy study.

The V and J genes are TRBV5-6 and TRBJ1-1; D is undetermined. This CDR3 is 14 amino acids long. The V gene's germline CDR1 is SGHDT and CDR2 YYEEEE. V gave up 1 base and J gave up 1 base, with 8 bases separating them. The CDR3 is CASSLPQQNTEAFF. CDR3 DNA: TGTGCCAGCAGCTTGCCGCAACAGAACACTGAAGCTTTCTTT.

The CDR3 DNA follows: TGTGCCAGCATCGCCCAGGGGGCTGAAGCTTTCTTT. This sequence encodes CASIAQGAEAFF. The chain joins TRBV4-2 to TRBJ1-1; 7 positions agree with TRBD1. Germline trimming cut 7 bases from V and 6 bases from J; bases unmatched to any gene: 5. Germline assignment: CDR1 LGHNA and CDR2 YNFKEQ. CDR3 length: 12 amino acids.

The chain uses TRBV4-1 and TRBJ2-1; D possibly corresponds to TRBD1 (6 bases). This CDR3 contains 14 residues. The ends were cut back, 4 bases at V and 4 bases at J, with 11 bases in the middle. The germline gives CDR1 MGHRA, CDR2 YSYEKL. CDR3 amino acids: CASSRRDNYNEQFF. In nucleotides, the CDR3 is TGCGCCAGCAGCCGCCGGGACAATTACAATGAGCAGTTCTTC.

The rearrangement joins TRBV10-3 to TRBJ1-2, with D hard to call. Trimming cost V 3 bases and J 2 bases, with 13 bases left between them. This CDR3 region has 15 residues. The germline V gene encodes CDR1 ENHRY and CDR2 SYGVKD. The CDR3 loop is CAISDPRAGNYGYTF. For the CDR3, the DNA is TGTGCCATCAGTGACCCCCGGGCGGGAAACTATGGCTACACCTTC.

The CDR3 is CASSETGGNTGELFF. In nucleotides, the CDR3 is TGTGCCAGCAGTGAGACAGGGGGCAACACCGGGGAGCTGTTTTTT. J is TRBJ2-2 and V is TRBV6-4; 10 bases are a match to TRBD1. The germline V gene has CDR1 MRHNA and CDR2 SNTAGT. J was trimmed by 2 bases and V by 3 bases; bases with no gene match: 0. This CDR3 is 15 amino acids long.

The rearrangement joins TRBV27 to TRBJ2-3; a possible D gene is TRBD2 (6 bases). Germline V gene sequence: CDR1 MNHEY, CDR2 SMNVEV (reference sequence). The CDR3 spans 13 residues. V lost 7 bases and J 6 bases, leaving 14 bases between the germline ends. The CDR3 DNA reads as TGTGCCAGCATCGGGGCTAGCGCCGATACGCAGTATTTT. It specifies CASIGASADTQYF.

The sample holds a few counts of this clone. J is TRBJ1-4 and V is TRBV5-1; no reliable D call. The CDR3 covers 14 residues. CDR1 and CDR2 (germline): SGHRS, YFSETQ. Deletions cut 0 bases from V and 8 bases from J, with 11 bases between. CDR3 residues: CASSLAGKEEKLFF. CDR3 DNA sequence: TGCGCCAGCAGCTTGGCTGGCAAGGAGGAAAAACTGTTTTTT.